The 20 T cell receptor beta chains below were found in one sample sequenced in a study of T cell responses to AZD1222 COVID-19 vaccine. Produced via immunoSEQ multiplex PCR; TCRdb's table is partial and in-frame only. The sample holds some 200,000 clones, approximately 90% seen once. The sequencing here drew on peripheral blood, taken on day 0 of AZD1222 vaccination. The receptor set was obtained from an adult in good health.

This clone was observed many times. The V and J genes are TRBV3-1 (or the pseudogene TRBV3-2) and TRBJ1-4; no clear D gene. Germline lookup yields CDR1 LGHDT and CDR2 YNNKEL (reference sequence). The CDR3 sequence is 15 residues long. V was clipped by 4 bases and J by 4 bases, with 13 bases between them. CDR3 nucleotides: TGTGCCAGCAGCCTCGGACGGGAGTTTAATGAAAAACTGTTTTTT. Its protein is CASSLGREFNEKLFF.

The genes are TRBV28 and TRBJ1-5; D remains unclear. V shed 5 bases and J shed 7 bases, with 21 bases lying between them. The CDR3 totals 16 residues. CDR1 is MDHEN and CDR2 is SYDVKM in the germline V gene. The chain's CDR3 is CASSPPRQAGGQPQHF. DNA for the CDR3: TGTGCCAGCAGTCCGCCTCGGCAGGCTGGTGGGCAGCCCCAGCATTTT.

The genes are TRBV3-1 (or the pseudogene TRBV3-2) and TRBJ2-5, with D unresolved. V was shortened by 0 bases and J by 5 bases, with 13 bases between the two germline ends. Germline CDR1 and CDR2: LGHDT and YNNKEL (reference sequence). CDR3 length: 15 residues. The CDR3 DNA sequence: TGTGCCAGCAGCCAAGAACGCTCTCTTCGGGAGACCCAGTACTTC. Its protein is CASSQERSLRETQYF.

The chain joins TRBV5-1 to TRBJ1-5; D is uncertain. The CDR3 runs 15 residues. V was clipped by 2 bases and J by 3 bases, with 12 bases between them. Germline CDR1 is SGHRS and CDR2 is YFSETQ. The CDR3 here is CASSFDDPANQPQHF. CDR3 nucleotides: TGCGCCAGCAGCTTTGACGACCCGGCCAATCAGCCCCAGCATTTT. Based on the CDR3 plus reference TRBV5-1 and TRBJ1-5, the full variable domain is KAGVTQTPRYLIKTRGQQVTLSCSPISGHRSVSWYQQTPGQGLQFLFEYFSETQRNKGNFPGRFSGRQFSNSRSEMNVSTLELGDSALYLCASSFDDPANQPQHFGDGTRLSIL.

This chain uses TRBV28 with TRBJ2-4; 7 positions agree with TRBD1. Looked up from germline, CDR1 is MDHEN and CDR2 is SYDVKM. With 5 bases clipped from V and 5 bases from J, the junction kept 12 bases outside the gene matches. This CDR3 is 16 amino acids long. The CDR3 nucleotides are TGTGCCAGCAGTCCCTGGACAGGTGAGGGCCAAAACATTCAGTACTTC. Its protein product is CASSPWTGEGQNIQYF.

The chain combines TRBV18 with TRBJ2-3, with 11 bases matching TRBD2. CDR1 and CDR2 from the germline V gene are KGHSH and LQKENI. J gave up 4 bases and V 6 bases, and 3 bases lay outside the gene matches. The CDR3 sequence is 14 residues long. CDR3 in amino acids: CASSRTSGSDTQYF. In DNA form, the CDR3 reads TGTGCCAGCTCCCGGACTAGCGGGTCAGATACGCAGTATTTT. The full variable domain, completed using reference TRBV18 and TRBJ2-3, is NAGVMQNPRHLVRRRGQEARLRCSPMKGHSHVYWYRQLPEEGLKFMVYLQKENIIDESGMPKERFSAEFPKEGPSILRIQQVVRGDSAAYFCASSRTSGSDTQYFGPGTRLTVL.

The J gene is TRBJ1-5, the V gene TRBV6-6, with D unresolved. CDR3 length: 11 amino acids. Looked up from germline, CDR1 is MNHNY and CDR2 is SVGAGI (reference sequence). Trimming removed 7 bases from V and 4 bases from J, with 5 bases in between. This chain's CDR3 is CASTQNQPQHF. In DNA, the CDR3 is TGTGCCAGCACCCAGAATCAGCCCCAGCATTTT.

The rearrangement joins TRBV18 to TRBJ1-3; 9 nucleotides agree with TRBD1. This CDR3 comprises 14 residues. The germline V gene encodes CDR1 KGHSH and CDR2 LQKENI. V lost 5 bases, J lost 8 bases, and 7 bases stayed unmatched. In nucleotides, the CDR3 is TGTGCCAGCTCATCACGGACAGGGGAGGACACCATATATTTT. This codes for CASSSRTGEDTIYF.

This clone was recorded only once. V and J are TRBV28 and TRBJ1-2; D might be TRBD1 (6 bases). The germline V gene encodes CDR1 MDHEN and CDR2 SYDVKM. The CDR3 consists of 15 residues. V was pared by 3 bases and J by 8 bases, with 19 bases between. The CDR3 DNA follows: TGTGCCAGCAGTTTGGCATCGGGACAAGGGGAAGGCTACACCTTC. Its protein is CASSLASGQGEGYTF.

Only one count was recorded for this clone. CDR3 protein: CASGSGLPRGTGELFF. CDR3 coding DNA: TGTGCCAGCGGCTCAGGACTACCCCGTGGTACCGGGGAGCTGTTTTTT. The chain employs TRBV7-3 and TRBJ2-2; D may be TRBD2 (6 bases). Germline V gene data show CDR1 as SGHTA and CDR2 as FQGTGA. Trimming removed 8 bases from V and 5 bases from J, with 21 bases in between. This CDR3 is 16 amino acids long.

This clone was found a few times. V gene TRBV5-1 combines with J gene TRBJ2-3; either TRBD1 or TRBD2 may supply D (5 bases each). This CDR3 comprises 14 residues. The V and J ends lost 0 bases and 0 bases respectively, with 5 bases between them. The germline CDR1 and CDR2 sequences are SGHRS and YFSETQ. The CDR3 nucleotides are TGCGCCAGCAGCTTGGGGGACAGCACAGATACGCAGTATTTT. This sequence encodes CASSLGDSTDTQYF.

The table lists this clone with a few counts. The chain combines TRBV19 with TRBJ1-5; D remains unclear. Germline CDR1 and CDR2: LNHDA and SQIVND (reference sequence). The CDR3 has 16 amino acids. With 5 bases removed from V and 2 bases from J, the gap between germline ends came to 16 bases. CDR3 in amino acids: CASSLRSTVGNQPQHF. The CDR3 bases are TGTGCCAGTAGTCTCCGTTCCACGGTCGGCAATCAGCCCCAGCATTTT.

The chain employs TRBV3-1 (or the pseudogene TRBV3-2) and TRBJ2-3; TRBD2 matches 8 bases. V was pared by 6 bases and J by 6 bases, with 14 bases of the junction left unmatched. The CDR3 contains 16 residues. The V gene's germline CDR1 is LGHDT and CDR2 YNNKEL (reference sequence). The CDR3 loop reads CASSPSAGVGQDTQYF. The CDR3 nucleotides read TGTGCCAGCAGTCCATCAGCGGGAGTAGGCCAGGATACGCAGTATTTT.

The chain carries TRBV6-5 and TRBJ2-2, with a possible D match to TRBD2 (5 bases). V was cut by 1 base and J by 6 bases, with 12 bases left in between. CDR3 length equals 15 residues. The germline CDR1 and CDR2 sequences are MNHEY and SVGAGI. CDR3 protein: CASSYWERAPGELFF. CDR3 in DNA: TGTGCCAGCAGTTACTGGGAGAGAGCCCCCGGGGAGCTGTTTTTT.

A few counts support this clone. V gene TRBV11-2 combines with J gene TRBJ2-3, with 8 bases lining up with TRBD2. The V segment lost 5 bases and the J segment 4 bases; nucleotides outside the gene matches: 8. CDR1 is SGHAT and CDR2 is FQNNGV in the germline V gene. The CDR3 is 15 residues long. CDR3: CASSPRRGAADTQYF. CDR3 DNA: TGTGCCAGCAGCCCCCGGCGGGGGGCTGCAGATACGCAGTATTTT.

This clone was counted a few times. V is TRBV4-1 and J is TRBJ1-2; 7 positions agree with TRBD1. J lost 6 bases, V lost 2 bases, and 6 bases had no gene match. Germline V gene sequence: CDR1 MGHRA, CDR2 YSYEKL. This CDR3 spans 14 amino acids. CDR3 nucleotide sequence: TGCGCCAGCAGCCAAATAACAGGGGCGGATGGCTACACCTTC. This sequence encodes CASSQITGADGYTF.

This rearrangement joins TRBV30 to TRBJ1-3; perhaps TRBD1 as D (5 bases). CDR1 and CDR2 (germline): GTSNPN, SVGIG (reference sequence). This CDR3 has 13 amino acids. Trimming stripped 7 bases from V and 0 bases from J, with 10 bases between. CDR3 sequence reads: CASQGTSGNTIYF. CDR3 DNA sequence: TGTGCCTCTCAGGGAACCTCTGGAAACACCATATATTTT. The whole variable domain, remainder taken from reference TRBV30 and TRBJ1-3, is SQTIHQWPATLVQPVGSPLSLECTVEGTSNPNLYWYRQAAGRGLQLLFYSVGIGQISSEVPQNLSASRPQDRQFILSSKKLLLSDSGFYLCASQGTSGNTIYFGEGSWLTVV.

V is TRBV30 and J is TRBJ1-2; D is possibly TRBD1 (6 bases). The CDR3 runs to 14 residues. Germline V lookup: CDR1 GTSNPN, CDR2 SVGIG (reference sequence). Trimming took off 0 bases at V and 5 bases at J, with 13 bases between the two ends. CDR3 bases: TGTGCCTGGAGTGTCCGGGGGCGTAAATATGGCTACACCTTC. Its translation: CAWSVRGRKYGYTF. Filled out from reference TRBV30 and TRBJ1-2, the complete variable domain reads SQTIHQWPATLVQPVGSPLSLECTVEGTSNPNLYWYRQAAGRGLQLLFYSVGIGQISSEVPQNLSASRPQDRQFILSSKKLLLSDSGFYLCAWSVRGRKYGYTFGSGTRLTVV.

The chain combines TRBV4-1 with TRBJ1-2, with a weak D call TRBD1 (5 bases). Deletions cut 7 bases from V and 4 bases from J, with 22 bases between. The CDR3 extends over 16 amino acids. CDR1 is MGHRA, CDR2 YSYEKL, per germline. DNA of the CDR3: TGCGCCAGCACTCCGGTCGGGGGGACTGGAAGCTATGGCTACACCTTC. Amino acid sequence: CASTPVGGTGSYGYTF.

The rearrangement joins TRBV2 to TRBJ1-5, with a tentative D call TRBD1 (5 bases). V gave up 7 bases and J gave up 11 bases, with 27 bases separating them. CDR3 length: 16 residues. Germline-derived CDR1 and CDR2 are SNHLY and FYNNEI. The CDR3 DNA sequence: TGTGCCAGCACCCTGGAAGGACATGTGGGGGTCCAGACCCAGCATTTT. It is translated as CASTLEGHVGVQTQHF.